This TCR beta chain comes out of a study of T cell changes during pregnancy in multiple sclerosis. J lost 3 bases, V lost 5 bases, and 7 bases had no gene match. Germline CDR1 is SEHNR and CDR2 is FQNEAQ (reference sequence). The CDR3 is 15 residues long. This table comes from immunoSEQ multiplex PCR, and its TCRdb copy is limited to in-frame clones, with some not included. In the table there are some 54,000 clones, around 93% of which are singletons. This receptor was identified in a female donor with multiple sclerosis, enrolled in a pregnancy study. J is TRBJ2-7 and V is TRBV7-9; 10 nucleotides align to TRBD1. This specimen was peripheral blood, taken after pregnancy. The CDR3 coding sequence is TGTGCCAGCAGCCCGGCCGGGACAGGGGTCTACGAGCAGTACTTC. Translated, it gives CASSPAGTGVYEQYF.